One sample yielded the 18 T cell receptor beta chains listed below, sequenced in a study of Ad26.COV2.S vaccination and SARS-CoV-2 variants. Treatment of the sample: 15 to 20 received Ad26.COV2.S at low or high dose, single or two shots; several received placebo; per-sample allocation not given. The investigators took samples on day 63 after the first vaccine or placebo injection. The data were produced by immunoSEQ multiplex PCR, yet TCRdb's version contains in-frame clones alone and is incomplete. The data contain under 300,000 clones, around 88% of them singletons. This sample comprised peripheral blood, obtained in a trial of Ad26.COV2.S vaccine versus placebo. These receptors came from a person aged 18 to 59 who received the Ad26.COV2.S COVID-19 vaccine or a placebo.

This clone was seen more than once but under ten times. This chain connects TRBV7-8 to TRBJ1-3; D gene ambiguous. The V gene lost 7 bases and the J gene lost 0 bases, with 7 bases spanning the gap. CDR1 is SGHVS, CDR2 FQNEAQ, per germline. The CDR3 is made up of 13 amino acids. Written as DNA, the CDR3 is TGTGCCAGCAAAAAGTCCTCTGGAAACACCATATATTTT. It yields the protein CASKKSSGNTIYF. The full variable domain, with the rest looked up from reference TRBV7-8 and TRBJ1-3, is GAGVSQSPRYKVAKRGQDVALRCDPISGHVSLFWYQQALGQGPEFLTYFQNEAQLDKSGLPSDRFFAERPEGSVSTLKIQRTQQEDSAVYLCASKKSSGNTIYFGEGSWLTVV.

The chain has TRBV12-3 or TRBV12-4 and TRBJ1-1; D possibly corresponds to TRBD1 (6 bases). Trimming stripped 4 bases from V and 3 bases from J, with 9 bases between. The CDR3 contains 13 residues. The CDR3 loop reads CASSSTGYTEAFF. CDR3 nucleotide sequence: TGTGCCAGCAGTTCAACAGGGTACACTGAAGCTTTCTTT.

This rearrangement joins TRBV4-2 to TRBJ1-4; unclear D gene. Looked up from germline, CDR1 is LGHNA and CDR2 is YNFKEQ. Trimming took 0 bases from V and 0 from J, leaving 8 bases between them. The CDR3 has 16 amino acids. CDR3 in DNA: TGTGCCAGCAGCCAAGATCCGCTCTCAACTAATGAAAAACTGTTTTTT. Residues: CASSQDPLSTNEKLFF.

This chain joins TRBV9 and TRBJ2-2; 14 nucleotides line up with TRBD2. The length of the CDR3 is 17 residues. The V gene end was trimmed by 4 bases and the J gene end by 3 bases; junction bases not matched to a gene: 5. Per the germline V gene, CDR1 is SGDLS and CDR2 is YYNGEE. The CDR3 nucleotides are TGTGCCAGCAGCTTCGGACTAGCGGGGGGATACACCGGGGAGCTGTTTTTT. Translating gives CASSFGLAGGYTGELFF. Using reference TRBV9 and TRBJ2-2 for the parts outside the CDR3, the full variable domain is DSGVTQTPKHLITATGQRVTLRCSPRSGDLSVYWYQQSLDQGLQFLIQYYNGEERAKGNILERFSAQQFPDLHSELNLSSLELGDSALYFCASSFGLAGGYTGELFFGEGSRLTVL.

The chain recombines TRBV25-1 with TRBJ2-7; D is uncertain. Germline V gene lookup returns CDR1 MGHDK and CDR2 SYGVNS. The CDR3 length is 12 residues. Trimming took 2 bases from V and 5 from J, leaving 7 bases between them. The CDR3 here is CASSEVADEQYF. The CDR3 nucleotides are TGTGCCAGCAGTGAAGTGGCAGACGAGCAGTACTTC.

This clone was detected once. CDR3 amino acids: CASSLPGAWKETQYF. CDR3 in DNA: TGTGCCAGCAGCTTACCAGGGGCGTGGAAAGAGACCCAGTACTTC. J is TRBJ2-5 and V is TRBV7-2; D may be TRBD1 (6 bases). V was shortened by 2 bases and J by 3 bases, with 13 bases between the two germline ends. The CDR3 loop spans 15 amino acids. Germline CDR1 is SGHTA and CDR2 is FQGNSA. Full variable domain (missing parts from reference TRBV7-2 and TRBJ2-5): GAGVSQSPSNKVTEKGKDVELRCDPISGHTALYWYRQSLGQGLEFLIYFQGNSAPDKSGLPSDRFSAERTGGSVSTLTIQRTQQEDSAVYLCASSLPGAWKETQYFGPGTRLLVL.

This rearrangement joins TRBV30 to TRBJ2-1; D is possibly TRBD1 (6 bases). The V gene's germline CDR1 is GTSNPN and CDR2 SVGIG (reference sequence). This CDR3 has 15 residues. V dropped 2 bases and J dropped 1 base, with 12 bases sitting between them. The chain's CDR3 is CAWSSRGQSYNEQFF. The CDR3 bases are TGTGCCTGGAGTTCCAGGGGACAATCCTACAATGAGCAGTTCTTC.

The V and J genes are TRBV6-5 and TRBJ1-1, with D maybe TRBD1 (5 bases). The CDR3 has 14 residues. V lost 4 bases to trimming and J lost 10 bases, with 19 bases between them. Germline V CDR1 and CDR2: MNHEY, SVGAGI. The DNA for the CDR3 is TGTGCCAGCAGTTCCTCGGCGGTGTCGGGGGTAGCTTTCTTT. It yields the protein CASSSSAVSGVAFF.

This clone has a single count. This sequence joins TRBV10-3 and TRBJ1-2; unclear D gene. This CDR3 is built from 14 residues. Per the germline V gene, CDR1 is ENHRY and CDR2 is SYGVKD. Trimming took off 8 bases at V and 3 bases at J, with 16 bases between the two ends. The CDR3 loop reads CAIPSPERYYGYTF. The CDR3 DNA reads as TGTGCCATCCCGTCCCCCGAACGGTACTATGGCTACACCTTC.

This chain uses TRBV7-2 with TRBJ1-2; 12 nucleotides line up with TRBD1. CDR3 size: 16 residues. Looked up from germline, CDR1 is SGHTA and CDR2 is FQGNSA. V trimming: 5 bases; J trimming: 3 bases; junction bases outside the gene matches: 7. CDR3 DNA sequence: TGTGCCAGCAGCCGGGACAGGGGGCTTATCTACTATGGCTACACCTTC. Encoded protein: CASSRDRGLIYYGYTF.

J is TRBJ1-1 and V is TRBV29-1, with D unclear. CDR1 is SQVTM and CDR2 is ANQGSEA in the germline V gene. Trimming took off 4 bases at V and 0 bases at J, with 9 bases between the two ends. This CDR3 is built from 13 residues. The CDR3 here is CSVVRRMNTEAFF. The CDR3 nucleotides are TGCAGCGTTGTCCGCAGGATGAACACTGAAGCTTTCTTT.

The chain has TRBV10-3 and TRBJ2-7; 11 positions match TRBD1. V trimming: 11 bases; J trimming: 5 bases; junction bases outside the gene matches: 5. The CDR3 totals 12 residues. Germline CDR1 and CDR2: ENHRY and SYGVKD. CDR3 protein: CASRGQGDEQYF. The CDR3 region has the DNA TGTGCCTCCAGGGGACAGGGGGACGAGCAGTACTTC.

This clone has just a few counts. This rearrangement joins TRBV3-1 (or the pseudogene TRBV3-2) to TRBJ2-3, with unresolved D. Germline lookup yields CDR1 LGHDT and CDR2 YNNKEL (reference sequence). The CDR3 has 15 residues. V lost 4 bases, J lost 5 bases, and 16 bases lay in between. CDR3 DNA sequence: TGTGCCAGCAGCCCGAGACTGGGCGATTTAGATACGCAGTATTTT. It codes for CASSPRLGDLDTQYF.

The J gene is TRBJ2-2, the V gene TRBV15; D perhaps matches TRBD2 (5 bases). Trimming removed 5 bases at V and 6 bases at J, with 10 bases between. Germline V CDR1 and CDR2: LNHNV, YYDKDF (reference sequence). This CDR3 comprises 13 residues. DNA of the CDR3: TGTGCCACCAGCCCAACTAGGGCCGGGGAGCTGTTTTTT. The encoded protein is CATSPTRAGELFF.

The chain is built from TRBV14 and TRBJ1-5; tentative D call: TRBD1 (6 bases). The V and J ends lost 4 bases and 4 bases respectively, with 8 bases between them. Per germline, CDR1 SGHDN and CDR2 FVKESK. This CDR3 comprises 13 residues. The CDR3 DNA sequence: TGTGCCAGCAGCCTAACAGGGAATCAGCCCCAGCATTTT. This gives the protein CASSLTGNQPQHF.

This chain joins TRBV5-1 and TRBJ1-2, with D unresolved. V was trimmed by 2 bases and J by 1 base, leaving 6 bases between them. Germline-derived CDR1 and CDR2 are SGHRS and YFSETQ. CDR3 length: 13 residues. CDR3 coding DNA: TGCGCCAGCAGCTTATACCATAACTATGGCTACACCTTC. Protein sequence: CASSLYHNYGYTF.

The genes are TRBV30 and TRBJ1-2; D ambiguous. Between the trimmed V and J ends, which lost 0 bases and 10 bases, there was a span of 12 bases. The length of the CDR3 is 12 residues. Germline CDR1 is GTSNPN and CDR2 is SVGIG (reference sequence). This CDR3 reads CAWSVRRSLYTF. The CDR3 nucleotides read TGTGCCTGGAGTGTACGACGGTCTCTCTACACCTTC.

This CDR3 is CASVLGNTEAFF. The DNA for the CDR3 is TGTGCCAGCGTGTTGGGAAACACTGAAGCTTTCTTT. The J gene is TRBJ1-1, the V gene TRBV2; no clear D. Germline lookup yields CDR1 SNHLY and CDR2 FYNNEI. The V end was cut by 8 bases, the J end by 2 bases, with 9 bases between. This CDR3 comprises 12 residues.